Reported below is one T cell receptor beta chain. Antigen unknown. These data come from a study of CD8 T cells in Susac syndrome. Whole-study findings and limits: The study's TCR sequencing and HLA analysis drew on a certain number of individuals. That number was acknowledged as relatively small.

Random-hexamer reverse transcription was applied to about 0.45 to 1 ug RNA. immunoSEQ multiplex PCR amplified TCR beta CDR3 across 54 Vbeta, 13 Jbeta. TCRdb fed the immunoSEQ multiplex PCR reads into MiXCR, producing one record per CDR3 protein. The sample lists a few hundred thousand distinct CDR3 sequences; about 95% were seen once. Sequenced material: CD4+ T cells from PBMCs. This receptor was identified in a human donor with multiple sclerosis.

CDR3 DNA: TGTGCCAGCAGCCAGGGACATGGGGGTGGCGGGGGATACAATGAGCAGTTCTTC. Translated: CASSQGHGGGGGYNEQFF. J is TRBJ2-1 and V is TRBV4-2, with D possibly matching TRBD2 (7 bases). The CDR3 sequence is 18 residues long. Germline V gene lookup returns CDR1 LGHNA and CDR2 YNFKEQ. V was cut by 3 bases and J by 4 bases, with 22 bases left in between.